The 8 T cell receptor beta chains listed next were all sequenced from one sample in a study of T cells in women clearing cervical HPV infection. Profiled with immunoSEQ multiplex PCR; TCRdb holds only in-frame clones, not every one. The specimen's table records under 45,000 clones. The sample taken for sequencing was blood buffy coat. Receptors originate from a woman between 18 and 69 years old with a cervical HPV16 infection that either progressed to CIN3+ or cleared (not recorded which).

Points on this clone: Read data end 3 residues before the CDR3 end; the end is taken from the germline J gene. This chain links TRBV4-1 with TRBJ2-7; D might be TRBD2 (6 bases). Germline lookup yields CDR1 MGHRA and CDR2 YSYEKL. Trimming removed 1 base at V and 3 bases at J, with 16 bases between. The CDR3 loop spans 16 amino acids. The CDR3 bases that were read are TGCGCCAGCAGCCAAGTTCCAGGGAGGAATGGCTACGAG. As protein: CASSQVPGRNGYE. The CDR3 reads in full as CASSQVPGRNGYEQYF.

A remark on this clone: The CDR3 end is not reached by the read, which stops 3 residues before it; the germline J gene fills it in. This chain connects TRBV7-6 to TRBJ2-7, with D unresolved. Trimming cost V 0 bases and J 0 bases, with 9 bases left between them. CDR1 and CDR2 from the germline V gene are SGHVS and FNYEAQ. The length of the CDR3 is 15 residues. The CDR3 spells CASSLADTTSYEQYF. The sequenced part of the CDR3 DNA is TGTGCCAGCAGCTTAGCCGACACAACCTCCTACGAG.

Notes on this clone: The read ends 3 residues early relative to the CDR3; the germline J gene fills the gap. This sequence joins TRBV5-1 and TRBJ2-1; TRBD1 matches 7 bases. V lost 5 bases, J lost 0 bases, and 5 bases stayed unmatched. The CDR3 totals 15 residues. Germline V CDR1 and CDR2: SGHRS, YFSETQ. CDR3 residues: CASRGTVSSYNEQFF. CDR3 DNA, as far as it was read: TGCGCCAGCAGGGGGACAGTCAGCTCCTACAATGAG.

As regards this clone: The junction and the germline gene differ at one end; a read error may be behind it. The read halts 3 residues ahead of the CDR3 end, with the missing end drawn from the germline J gene. The same CDR3 arises from other DNA sequences in this sample as well. The chain employs TRBV2 and TRBJ1-3, with a weak D call TRBD1 (5 bases). The length of the CDR3 is 15 residues. The germline gives CDR1 SNHLY, CDR2 FYNNEI. CDR3 DNA, as far as it was read: TGTGCCAGCAGTTCCAGGGCAAACGCTGGAAACACA. It codes for CASSSRANAGNT. The whole CDR3 protein reads CASSSRANAGNTIYF. Using reference TRBV2 and TRBJ1-3 for the parts outside the CDR3, the full variable domain is EPEVTQTPSHQVTQMGQEVILRCVPISNHLYFYWYRQILGQKVEFLVSFYNNEISEKSEIFDDQFSVERPDGSNFTLKIRSTKLEDSAMYFCASSSRANAGNTIYFGEGSWLTVV.

As for this clone: Sequence at one end of the junction differs from germline and may be a read error. The CDR3 end is not reached by the read, which stops 3 residues before it; the germline J gene fills it in. V and J are TRBV7-7 and TRBJ1-2; D might be TRBD1 (5 bases). The CDR3 is 13 amino acids. From germline, CDR1 is SSHAT and CDR2 FNYEAQ (reference sequence). CDR3 sequence reads: CASSESGLRDYTF. The sequenced CDR3 bases are TGTGCTAGCAGCGAGTCGGGACTTCGGGAC. The whole variable domain, filled in from reference TRBV7-7 and TRBJ1-2, reads GAGVSQSPRYKVTKRGQDVTLRCDPISSHATLYWYQQALGQGPEFLTYFNYEAQPDKSGLPSDRFSAERPEGSISTLTIQRTEQRDSAMYRCASSESGLRDYTFGSGTRLTVV.

About this clone itself: The sequenced fragment ends 3 residues before the CDR3 boundary, so the rest is inferred from the germline J gene. V is TRBV5-4 and J is TRBJ1-2; 10 bases match TRBD1. This CDR3 comprises 14 residues. Germline V gene lookup returns CDR1 SGHNT and CDR2 YYREEE (reference sequence). The CDR3 bases that were read are TGTGCCAGCAGCAGGATGGACAGGGGGGGAGGC. It specifies CASSRMDRGGG. From start to end, the CDR3 is CASSRMDRGGGYTF.

As to this clone: The sequenced fragment ends 3 residues before the CDR3 boundary, so the rest is inferred from the germline J gene. The V and J genes are TRBV5-4 and TRBJ1-2; 7 positions agree with TRBD1. Germline lookup yields CDR1 SGHNT and CDR2 YYREEE (reference sequence). This CDR3 has 14 residues. V lost 0 bases and J lost 4; bases outside the gene matches: 3. CDR3 loop: CASSLATGSYGYTF. The covered CDR3 bases are TGTGCCAGCAGCTTGGCGACAGGGTCCTATGGC.

Of note for this clone: The CDR3 is cut off 3 residues early in the read; its end comes from the germline J gene. This chain links TRBV7-2 with TRBJ2-1, with a tentative D call TRBD2 (6 bases). The V end was cut by 5 bases, the J end by 2 bases, with 13 bases between. The CDR3 is 15 amino acids. Germline CDR1 SGHTA, CDR2 FQGNSA. Incomplete CDR3 DNA: TGTGCCAGCAGCCCGGACTATCGGGCCTACAATGAG. Its protein is CASSPDYRAYNE. The full CDR3 reads CASSPDYRAYNEQFF.